This TCR beta chain stems from a study of blood T cell repertoires in COVID-19 (dated by TCRdb to about 2020). At the level of the whole study: Collaborator samples came from the United States, Italy and Spain and covered acute and convalescent phases of COVID-19. The repertoires were released in a freely available public database intended as a resource for research on the immune response to SARS-CoV-2. Subjects who had been exposed to COVID-19, were actively infected with it, or had recovered from it provided the deeply sampled blood TCRbeta repertoires that made up the dataset. The material from the prospective study consisted of cDNA or gDNA derived from T cells, B-cell-depleted T cells, or PBMCs. The samples were drawn from two sources: the first 160 participants of the ongoing ImmuneRACE study, and 1,000 to 1,500 subjects contributed by 6 global collaborators. HLA class I and class II types, where available, came from metadata supplied by the sample provider rather than from assay-based typing. A de-identified subject ID, COVID-19 status, age in years and sex were almost always included in the sample metadata. Points the paper makes about the study in general: How much clinical and demographic metadata was included differed by source and by participant, and the metadata was provided uncurated.

Trimming removed 1 base from V and 4 bases from J, leaving 11 bases between the germline ends. The germline V gene sets CDR1 to SGHRS and CDR2 to YFSETQ. Counted from cysteine to phenylalanine, this CDR3 has 14 amino acids. The sequence is cut down to CDR3 DNA, 42 bases in frame from base 1. Concerning this clone itself: The target of this receptor is not known. Base qualities are not recorded, but no much larger clone differs from it by a single base.

The immunoSEQ Assay, a bias-controlled multiplex PCR, was used to amplify TCRbeta CDR3 regions from genomic DNA. The paper's data handling went like this. Within the assay, amplification of reference gene primers was used to estimate how many nucleated cells each sample contained. Sequence reads were collapsed and filtered to measure the absolute abundance of every unique TCRbeta CDR3 rearrangement. For each sample, productive Simpson clonality was calculated by taking the square root of Simpson's diversity index across productive rearrangements. Here the immuneACCESS table is served through TCRdb, limited to in-frame sequences with V and J called. Missing clones are a known gap in these copies; in checked studies unresolved V genes cover under half, and the rest lacks a known reason. V and J calls and clone size are given by that table; D and trimming were obtained from the DNA. The sample table holds some 170,000 clones, of which just over 90% were seen once. The top ten clones comprise less than 2% of the sample.

At one collaborating source in Seattle, patients were enrolled during active infection and were followed longitudinally through the course of disease. Each collaborating institution followed its own protocols to collect whole blood in K2EDTA tubes. For TCRbeta analysis, collaborators shipped samples in one of three forms: frozen whole blood, isolated PBMCs, or DNA extracted from either of those sample types. Recombination connected TRBV5-1 to TRBJ1-1; TRBD1 is a weak D gene call, 6 bases matching. This TCR derives from a woman aged 55-69 years with COVID-19, enrolled during active disease. The sequenced sample was peripheral blood. The CDR3 reads as follows: CASSLMGASTEAFF. The DNA reads TGCGCCAGCAGCTTGATGGGGGCTAGCACTGAAGCTTTCTTT.